This T cell receptor (beta chain) appears in the sequencing data of a study of CD8 T cells in ankylosing spondylitis. In its sample, this clonotype was seen a few times. Its antigen is as yet unknown. Quantitative 5'-RACE with molecular barcodes was used to make the TCR beta libraries. TCRdb re-called the 5' RACE reads through MiXCR, storing one row per CDR3 protein. The sample has about 440,000 distinct CDR3 sequences, approximately 17% seen once. The CDR3 runs to 16 residues. Deletions cut 4 bases from V and 3 bases from J, with 21 bases between. CDR1 is GTSNPN, CDR2 SVGIG, per germline (reference sequence). Findings of the study overall: Reportedly, disease-linked clones are significantly enriched in ankylosing spondylitis patients' matched synovial fluid. Earlier authors reported some of these motif variants in reactive arthritis synovial fluid and blood. Blood from ankylosing spondylitis patients appeared to carry a characteristic roughly 8-variant TCR beta motif.

The sequence came from a male donor with ankylosing spondylitis. Specimen: blood, either unsorted or a sorted T cell fraction (not recorded which). The genes are TRBV30 and TRBJ1-1; no firm D call. The CDR3: CAWTRPWNRKDTEAFF. The CDR3 DNA reads TGTGCCTGGACCCGACCCTGGAACAGAAAAGACACTGAAGCTTTCTTT.